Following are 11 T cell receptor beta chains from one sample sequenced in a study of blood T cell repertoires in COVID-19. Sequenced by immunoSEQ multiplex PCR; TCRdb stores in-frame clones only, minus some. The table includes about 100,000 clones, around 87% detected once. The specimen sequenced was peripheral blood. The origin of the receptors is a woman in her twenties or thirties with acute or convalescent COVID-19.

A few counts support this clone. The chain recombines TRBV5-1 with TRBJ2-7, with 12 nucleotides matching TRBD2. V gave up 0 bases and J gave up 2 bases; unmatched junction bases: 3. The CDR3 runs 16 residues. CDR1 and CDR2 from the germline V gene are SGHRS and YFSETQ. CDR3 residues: CASSLGTSGGTYEQYF. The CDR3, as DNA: TGCGCCAGCAGCTTGGGAACTAGCGGGGGGACCTACGAGCAGTACTTC. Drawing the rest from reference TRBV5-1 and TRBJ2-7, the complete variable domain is KAGVTQTPRYLIKTRGQQVTLSCSPISGHRSVSWYQQTPGQGLQFLFEYFSETQRNKGNFPGRFSGRQFSNSRSEMNVSTLELGDSALYLCASSLGTSGGTYEQYFGPGTRLTVT.

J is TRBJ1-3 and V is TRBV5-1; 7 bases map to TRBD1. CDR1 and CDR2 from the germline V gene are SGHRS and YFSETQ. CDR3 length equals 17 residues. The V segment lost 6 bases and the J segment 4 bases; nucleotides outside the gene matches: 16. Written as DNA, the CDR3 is TGCGCCAGCACTAGGGGGCAACTCTCCGTCGGGGGAAACACCATATATTTT. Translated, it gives CASTRGQLSVGGNTIYF.

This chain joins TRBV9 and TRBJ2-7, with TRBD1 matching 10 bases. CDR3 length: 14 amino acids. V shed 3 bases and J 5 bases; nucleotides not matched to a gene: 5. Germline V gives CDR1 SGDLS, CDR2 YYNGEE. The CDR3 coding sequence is TGTGCCAGCAGCGCCGGGACAGGGGCCCACGAGCAGTACTTC. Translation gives CASSAGTGAHEQYF.

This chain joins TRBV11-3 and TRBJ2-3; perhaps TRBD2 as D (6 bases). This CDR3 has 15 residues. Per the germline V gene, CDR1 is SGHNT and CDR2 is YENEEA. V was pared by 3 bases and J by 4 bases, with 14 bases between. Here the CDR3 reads CASSLPTRSPDTQYF. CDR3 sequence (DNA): TGTGCCAGCAGCTTGCCGACTAGAAGCCCAGATACGCAGTATTTT.

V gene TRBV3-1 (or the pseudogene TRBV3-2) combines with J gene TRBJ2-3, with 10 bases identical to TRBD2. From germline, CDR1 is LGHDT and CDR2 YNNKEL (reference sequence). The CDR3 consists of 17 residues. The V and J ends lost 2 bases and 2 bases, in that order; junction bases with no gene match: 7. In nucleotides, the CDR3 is TGTGCCAGCAGCCAAAGTGTAAGCGGGGGGGCCACAGATACGCAGTATTTT. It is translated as CASSQSVSGGATDTQYF.

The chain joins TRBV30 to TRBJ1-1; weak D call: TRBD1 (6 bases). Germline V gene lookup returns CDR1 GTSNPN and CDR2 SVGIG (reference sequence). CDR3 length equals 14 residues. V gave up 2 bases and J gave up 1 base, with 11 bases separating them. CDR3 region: CAWSPGTRNTEAFF. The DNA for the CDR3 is TGTGCCTGGAGTCCCGGGACAAGGAACACTGAAGCTTTCTTT.

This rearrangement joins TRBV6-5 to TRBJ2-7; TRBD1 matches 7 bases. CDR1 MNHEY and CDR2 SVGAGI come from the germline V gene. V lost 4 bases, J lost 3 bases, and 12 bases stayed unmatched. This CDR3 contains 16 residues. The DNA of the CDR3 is TGTGCCAGCAGTTTTACCCCGACCCACAGGGGCTACGAGCAGTACTTC. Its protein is CASSFTPTHRGYEQYF.

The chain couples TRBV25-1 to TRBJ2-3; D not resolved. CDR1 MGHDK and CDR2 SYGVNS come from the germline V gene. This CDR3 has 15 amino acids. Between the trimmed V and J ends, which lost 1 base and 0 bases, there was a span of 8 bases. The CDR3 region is CASSESLLSTDTQYF. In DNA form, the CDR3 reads TGTGCCAGCAGTGAATCCCTCCTCAGCACAGATACGCAGTATTTT.

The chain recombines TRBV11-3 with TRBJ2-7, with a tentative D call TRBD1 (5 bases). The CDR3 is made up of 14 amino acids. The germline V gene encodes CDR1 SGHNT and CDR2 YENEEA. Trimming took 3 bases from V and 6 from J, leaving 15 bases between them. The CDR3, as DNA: TGTGCCAGCAGCTTGGAAGCAGGGCCTCGCGAGCAGTACTTC. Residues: CASSLEAGPREQYF.

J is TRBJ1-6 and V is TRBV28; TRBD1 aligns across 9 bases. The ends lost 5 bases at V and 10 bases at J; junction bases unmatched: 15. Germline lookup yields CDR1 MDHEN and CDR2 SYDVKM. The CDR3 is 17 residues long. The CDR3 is CASSGQGLSGFQSPLHF. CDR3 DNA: TGTGCCAGCAGTGGACAGGGGTTGAGCGGTTTCCAATCACCCCTCCACTTT.

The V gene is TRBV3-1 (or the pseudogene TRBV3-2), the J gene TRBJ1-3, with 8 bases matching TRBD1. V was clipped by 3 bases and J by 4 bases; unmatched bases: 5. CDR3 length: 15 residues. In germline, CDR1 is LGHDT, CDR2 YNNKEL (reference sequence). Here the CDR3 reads CASSQAAGGGNTIYF. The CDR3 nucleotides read TGTGCCAGCAGCCAGGCGGCAGGGGGCGGAAACACCATATATTTT.